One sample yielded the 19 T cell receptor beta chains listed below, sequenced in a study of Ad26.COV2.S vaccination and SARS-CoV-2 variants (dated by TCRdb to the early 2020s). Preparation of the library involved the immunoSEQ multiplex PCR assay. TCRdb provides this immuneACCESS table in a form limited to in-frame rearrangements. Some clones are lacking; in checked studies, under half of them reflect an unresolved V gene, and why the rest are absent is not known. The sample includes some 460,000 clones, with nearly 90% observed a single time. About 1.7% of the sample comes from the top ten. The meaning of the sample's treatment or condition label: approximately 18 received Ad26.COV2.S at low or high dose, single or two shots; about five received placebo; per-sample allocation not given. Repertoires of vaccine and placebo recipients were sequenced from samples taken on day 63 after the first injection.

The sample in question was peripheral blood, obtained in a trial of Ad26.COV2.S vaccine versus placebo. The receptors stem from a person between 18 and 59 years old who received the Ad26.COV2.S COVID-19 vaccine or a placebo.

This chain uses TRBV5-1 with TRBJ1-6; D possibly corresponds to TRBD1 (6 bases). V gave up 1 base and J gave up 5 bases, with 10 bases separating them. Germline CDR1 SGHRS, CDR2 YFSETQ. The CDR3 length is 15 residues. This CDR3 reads CASSLTGGNNSPLHF. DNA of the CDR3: TGCGCCAGCAGCTTGACCGGGGGCAATAATTCACCCCTCCACTTT.

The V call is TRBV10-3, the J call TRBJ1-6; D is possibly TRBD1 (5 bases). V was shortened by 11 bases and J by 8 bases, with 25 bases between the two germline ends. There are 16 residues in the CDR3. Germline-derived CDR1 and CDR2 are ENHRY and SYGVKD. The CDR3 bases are TGTGCCTCCCAAAACAACAACCAGGGTTATTATTCACCCCTCCACTTT. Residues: CASQNNNQGYYSPLHF.

Here the CDR3 reads CASSWSQEKLFF. In DNA, the CDR3 is TGTGCCAGCAGTTGGTCCCAGGAAAAACTGTTTTTT. J is TRBJ1-4 and V is TRBV6-6; D uncertain. The germline CDR1 and CDR2 sequences are MNHNY and SVGAGI (reference sequence). The ends were cut back, 4 bases at V and 8 bases at J, with 8 bases in the middle. CDR3 length: 12 residues.

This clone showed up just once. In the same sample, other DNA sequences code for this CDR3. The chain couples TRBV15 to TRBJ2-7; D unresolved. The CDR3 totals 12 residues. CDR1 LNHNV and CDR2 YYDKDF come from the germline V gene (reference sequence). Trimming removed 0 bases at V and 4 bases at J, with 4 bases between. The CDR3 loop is CATSRDGYEQYF. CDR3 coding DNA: TGTGCCACCAGCAGAGACGGATACGAGCAGTACTTC. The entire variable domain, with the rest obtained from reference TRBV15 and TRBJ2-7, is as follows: DAMVIQNPRYQVTQFGKPVTLSCSQTLNHNVMYWYQQKSSQAPKLLFHYYDKDFNNEADTPDNFQSRRPNTSFCFLDIRSPGLGDTAMYLCATSRDGYEQYFGPGTRLTVT.

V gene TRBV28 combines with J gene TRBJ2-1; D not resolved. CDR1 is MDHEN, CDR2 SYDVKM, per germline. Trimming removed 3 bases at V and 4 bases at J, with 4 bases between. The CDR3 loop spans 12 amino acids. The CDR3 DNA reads TGTGCCAGCAGTTTCCCTTACAATGAGCAGTTCTTC. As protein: CASSFPYNEQFF.

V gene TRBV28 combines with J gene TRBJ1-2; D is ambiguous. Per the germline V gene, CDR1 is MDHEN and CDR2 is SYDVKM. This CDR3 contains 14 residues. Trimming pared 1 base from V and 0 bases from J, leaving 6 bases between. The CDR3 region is CASSLSLANYGYTF. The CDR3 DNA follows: TGTGCCAGCAGTTTATCCCTAGCTAACTATGGCTACACCTTC.

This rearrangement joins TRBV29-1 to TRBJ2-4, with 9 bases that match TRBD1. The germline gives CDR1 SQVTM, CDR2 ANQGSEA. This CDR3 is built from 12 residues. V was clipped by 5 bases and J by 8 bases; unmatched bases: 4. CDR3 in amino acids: CSVLWDRDIQYF. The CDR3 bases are TGCAGCGTTTTGTGGGACAGGGACATTCAGTACTTC.

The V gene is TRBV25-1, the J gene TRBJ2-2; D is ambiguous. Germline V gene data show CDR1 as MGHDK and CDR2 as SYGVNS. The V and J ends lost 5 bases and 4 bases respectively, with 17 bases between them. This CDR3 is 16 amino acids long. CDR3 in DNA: TGTGCCAGCAGTTCCCGCCCCCGGCCCAGCACCGGGGAGCTGTTTTTT. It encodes CASSSRPRPSTGELFF.

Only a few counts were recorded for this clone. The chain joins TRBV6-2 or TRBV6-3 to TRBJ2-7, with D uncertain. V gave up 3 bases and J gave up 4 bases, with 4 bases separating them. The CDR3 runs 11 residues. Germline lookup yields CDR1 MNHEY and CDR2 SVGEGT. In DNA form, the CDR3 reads TGTGCCAGCAGTTATCTGTACGAGCAGTACTTC. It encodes CASSYLYEQYF.

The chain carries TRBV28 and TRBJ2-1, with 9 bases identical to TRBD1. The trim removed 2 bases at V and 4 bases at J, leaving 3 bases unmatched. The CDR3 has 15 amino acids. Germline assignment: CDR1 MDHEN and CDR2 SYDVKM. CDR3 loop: CASSLPGTGYNEQFF. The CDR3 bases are TGTGCCAGCAGTTTACCTGGGACAGGGTACAATGAGCAGTTCTTC.

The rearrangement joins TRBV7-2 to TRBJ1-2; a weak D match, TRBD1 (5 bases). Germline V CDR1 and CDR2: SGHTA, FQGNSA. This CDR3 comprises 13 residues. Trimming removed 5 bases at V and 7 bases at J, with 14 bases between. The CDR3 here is CASSTGASAGYTF. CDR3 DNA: TGTGCCAGCAGCACCGGGGCGTCCGCTGGCTACACCTTC.

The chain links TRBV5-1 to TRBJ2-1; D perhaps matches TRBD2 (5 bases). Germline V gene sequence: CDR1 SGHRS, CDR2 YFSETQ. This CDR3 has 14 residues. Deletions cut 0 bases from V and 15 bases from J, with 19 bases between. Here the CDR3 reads CASSLAGSQPDPFF. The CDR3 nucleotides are TGCGCCAGCAGCTTGGCGGGGTCCCAACCGGATCCGTTCTTC.

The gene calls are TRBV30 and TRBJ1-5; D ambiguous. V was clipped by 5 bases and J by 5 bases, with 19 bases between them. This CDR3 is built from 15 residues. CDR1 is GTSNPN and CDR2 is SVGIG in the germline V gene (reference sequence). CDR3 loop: CAWLLRAPRDQPQHF. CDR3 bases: TGTGCCTGGCTCCTGAGGGCGCCGAGGGATCAGCCCCAGCATTTT.

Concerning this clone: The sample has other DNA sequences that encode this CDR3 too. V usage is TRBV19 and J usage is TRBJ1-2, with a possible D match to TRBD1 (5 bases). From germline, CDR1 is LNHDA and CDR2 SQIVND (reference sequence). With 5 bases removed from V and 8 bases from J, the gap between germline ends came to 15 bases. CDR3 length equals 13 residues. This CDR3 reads CASSPRDRAGYTF. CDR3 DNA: TGTGCCAGTAGTCCCCGGGACCGTGCCGGCTACACCTTC.

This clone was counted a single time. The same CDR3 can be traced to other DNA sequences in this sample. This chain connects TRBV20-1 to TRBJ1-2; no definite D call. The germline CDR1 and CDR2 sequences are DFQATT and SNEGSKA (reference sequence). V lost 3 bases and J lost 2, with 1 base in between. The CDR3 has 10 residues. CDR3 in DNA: TGCAGTGCTAGCAACTATGGCTACACCTTC. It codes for CSASNYGYTF.

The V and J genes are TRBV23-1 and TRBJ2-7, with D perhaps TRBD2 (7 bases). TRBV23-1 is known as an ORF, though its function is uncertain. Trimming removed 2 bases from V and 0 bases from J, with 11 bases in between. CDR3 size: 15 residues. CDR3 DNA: TGCGCCAGCAGTCAAATGGGAGGGGGCTCCTACGAGCAGTACTTC. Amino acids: CASSQMGGGSYEQYF.

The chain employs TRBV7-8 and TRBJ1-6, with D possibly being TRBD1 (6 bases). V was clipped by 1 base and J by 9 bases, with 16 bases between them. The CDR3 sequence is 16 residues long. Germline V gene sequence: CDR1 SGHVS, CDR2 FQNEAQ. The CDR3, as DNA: TGTGCCAGCAGCTTAGTATTCGGCAGGGGACTTTCACCCCTCCACTTT. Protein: CASSLVFGRGLSPLHF. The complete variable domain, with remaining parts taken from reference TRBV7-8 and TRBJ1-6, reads GAGVSQSPRYKVAKRGQDVALRCDPISGHVSLFWYQQALGQGPEFLTYFQNEAQLDKSGLPSDRFFAERPEGSVSTLKIQRTQQEDSAVYLCASSLVFGRGLSPLHFGNGTRLTVT.

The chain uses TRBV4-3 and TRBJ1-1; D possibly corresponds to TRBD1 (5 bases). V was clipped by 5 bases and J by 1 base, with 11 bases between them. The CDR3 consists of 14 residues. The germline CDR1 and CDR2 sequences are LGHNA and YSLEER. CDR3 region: CASSVQVANTEAFF. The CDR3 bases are TGCGCCAGCAGCGTACAGGTGGCGAACACTGAAGCTTTCTTT.

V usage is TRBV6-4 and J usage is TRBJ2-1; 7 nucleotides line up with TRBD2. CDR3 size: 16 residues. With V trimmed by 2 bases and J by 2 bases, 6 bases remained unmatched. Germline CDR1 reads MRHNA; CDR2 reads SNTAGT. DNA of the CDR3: TGTGCCAGCAGTGACAAAGCGGGGATAGCCTACAATGAGCAGTTCTTC. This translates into CASSDKAGIAYNEQFF.